These 21 T cell receptor beta chains were all obtained from the same sample, sequenced in a study of T cells in localized non-small cell lung cancer. Repertoires were generated with immunoSEQ multiplex PCR, while TCRdb's copy carries only in-frame clones and drops some. Among over 40,000 clones listed, 88% were seen once. The sequences come from peripheral blood, collected before any cancer treatment. These receptors originate from an older female donor with stage I squamous cell lung carcinoma.

The chain links TRBV27 to TRBJ2-1; possibly TRBD2 for D (6 bases). This CDR3 has 15 residues. Per the germline V gene, CDR1 is MNHEY and CDR2 is SMNVEV (reference sequence). Trimming shortened V by 2 bases and J by 4 bases, and 12 bases separated the two germline ends. The CDR3: CASSLRDLMYNEQFF. The CDR3 DNA sequence: TGTGCCAGCAGTTTACGGGACTTGATGTACAATGAGCAGTTCTTC.

This clone was detected once. The rearrangement links TRBV5-4 to TRBJ1-4; weak D call: TRBD1 (5 bases). The CDR3 is made up of 15 amino acids. V was trimmed by 2 bases and J by 6 bases, leaving 14 bases between them. CDR1 is SGHNT and CDR2 is YYREEE in the germline V gene (reference sequence). The CDR3 region is CASSFGGSHDEKLFF. The CDR3 DNA reads as TGTGCCAGCAGCTTCGGGGGATCCCACGATGAAAAACTGTTTTTT.

The chain couples TRBV9 to TRBJ2-2; D unresolved. The CDR3 covers 15 residues. The ends were cut back, 0 bases at V and 0 bases at J, with 6 bases in the middle. From germline, CDR1 is SGDLS and CDR2 YYNGEE. CDR3 loop: CASSVVQTNTGELFF. CDR3 DNA: TGTGCCAGCAGCGTAGTACAGACGAACACCGGGGAGCTGTTTTTT.

The chain carries TRBV6-1 and TRBJ1-2; tentative D call: TRBD1 (6 bases). The CDR3 length is 12 residues. V was shortened by 5 bases and J by 5 bases, with 9 bases between the two germline ends. The germline V gene has CDR1 MNHNS and CDR2 SASEGT. This CDR3 is CASSPQGYGYTF. CDR3 DNA: TGTGCCAGCAGTCCCCAGGGGTATGGCTACACCTTC.

There are a few counts of this clone. The chain recombines TRBV18 with TRBJ1-2; the D is unclear. CDR1 is KGHSH, CDR2 LQKENI, per germline. This CDR3 is 12 amino acids long. V shed 3 bases and J shed 2 bases, with 4 bases lying between them. The DNA of the CDR3 is TGTGCCAGCTCACCGGGGAACTATGGCTACACCTTC. Amino acid sequence: CASSPGNYGYTF. The complete variable domain, with remaining parts taken from reference TRBV18 and TRBJ1-2, reads NAGVMQNPRHLVRRRGQEARLRCSPMKGHSHVYWYRQLPEEGLKFMVYLQKENIIDESGMPKERFSAEFPKEGPSILRIQQVVRGDSAAYFCASSPGNYGYTFGSGTRLTVV.

The V gene is TRBV7-6, the J gene TRBJ2-5, with D perhaps matching TRBD2 (7 bases). The CDR3 loop spans 15 amino acids. V shed 8 bases and J shed 2 bases, with 18 bases lying between them. Germline CDR1 is SGHVS and CDR2 is FNYEAQ. The CDR3 DNA reads TGTGCCAGCTTTAGGGGGGGGAGTAGGCAAGAGACCCAGTACTTC. Amino acid sequence: CASFRGGSRQETQYF. The variable domain in full, with the rest retrieved from reference TRBV7-6 and TRBJ2-5, is GAGVSQSPRYKVTKRGQDVALRCDPISGHVSLYWYRQALGQGPEFLTYFNYEAQQDKSGLPNDRFSAERPEGSISTLTIQRTEQRDSAMYRCASFRGGSRQETQYFGPGTRLLVL.

The gene calls are TRBV7-2 and TRBJ1-4, with 10 bases identical to TRBD1. With 5 bases clipped from V and 7 bases from J, the junction kept 1 base outside the gene matches. The CDR3 runs to 13 residues. CDR1 is SGHTA and CDR2 is FQGNSA in the germline V gene. The DNA for the CDR3 is TGTGCCAGCAGCGACAGGGGGCGTGAAAAACTGTTTTTT. Its protein is CASSDRGREKLFF.

The chain has TRBV5-1 and TRBJ2-3; D is unclear. CDR3 length: 16 amino acids. Trimming cost V 2 bases and J 0 bases, with 13 bases left between them. From germline, CDR1 is SGHRS and CDR2 YFSETQ. Written as DNA, the CDR3 is TGCGCCAGCAGCTTAGGTGGACGGTTTAGCACAGATACGCAGTATTTT. Its translation: CASSLGGRFSTDTQYF. Using reference TRBV5-1 and TRBJ2-3 for the parts outside the CDR3, the full variable domain is KAGVTQTPRYLIKTRGQQVTLSCSPISGHRSVSWYQQTPGQGLQFLFEYFSETQRNKGNFPGRFSGRQFSNSRSEMNVSTLELGDSALYLCASSLGGRFSTDTQYFGPGTRLTVL.

The chain couples TRBV19 to TRBJ2-3; TRBD2 is a possible D gene (6 bases). CDR1 and CDR2 (germline): LNHDA, SQIVND (reference sequence). Trimming removed 1 base at V and 1 base at J, with 12 bases between. This CDR3 has 16 residues. The CDR3 loop is CASSIVGRQRTDTQYF. CDR3 nucleotide sequence: TGTGCCAGTAGTATAGTAGGGAGGCAGCGCACAGATACGCAGTATTTT.

The V and J genes are TRBV11-2 and TRBJ2-3; D not resolved. This CDR3 contains 14 residues. The V end was cut by 1 base, the J end by 2 bases, with 7 bases between. Germline CDR1 and CDR2: SGHAT and FQNNGV. CDR3 coding DNA: TGTGCCAGCAGCTTAGGGGCTAACACAGATACGCAGTATTTT. Encoded protein: CASSLGANTDTQYF. Looking up the rest from reference TRBV11-2 and TRBJ2-3 gives the full variable domain: EAGVAQSPRYKIIEKRQSVAFWCNPISGHATLYWYQQILGQGPKLLIQFQNNGVVDDSQLPKDRFSAERLKGVDSTLKIQPAKLEDSAVYLCASSLGANTDTQYFGPGTRLTVL.

V gene TRBV20-1 combines with J gene TRBJ2-5; D call uncertain. This CDR3 is 11 amino acids long. V was pared by 4 bases and J by 5 bases, with 8 bases between. Germline CDR1 reads DFQATT; CDR2 reads SNEGSKA (reference sequence). The CDR3 bases are TGCAGTGCTACAACGAAGGAGACCCAGTACTTC. Its protein product is CSATTKETQYF.

The CDR3 reads CASSGYHNEQFF. CDR3 DNA sequence: TGTGCCAGCAGTGGCTACCACAATGAGCAGTTCTTC. The chain carries TRBV2 and TRBJ2-1; D unclear. The germline V gene has CDR1 SNHLY and CDR2 FYNNEI. The CDR3 contains 12 residues. V lost 4 bases, J lost 5 bases, and 6 bases lay in between.

The rearrangement uses TRBV11-2 and TRBJ2-1; the D is unclear. This CDR3 spans 13 amino acids. Germline V CDR1 and CDR2: SGHAT, FQNNGV. Trimming pared 7 bases from V and 14 bases from J, leaving 21 bases between. CDR3 bases: TGTGCCAGCACCTTTAACTCGGGTGCTGGGGAGTTCTTC. It yields the protein CASTFNSGAGEFF. The full variable domain, in which reference TRBV11-2 and TRBJ2-1 provide the parts outside the CDR3, is EAGVAQSPRYKIIEKRQSVAFWCNPISGHATLYWYQQILGQGPKLLIQFQNNGVVDDSQLPKDRFSAERLKGVDSTLKIQPAKLEDSAVYLCASTFNSGAGEFFGPGTRLTVL.

The chain uses TRBV7-9 and TRBJ2-2; 11 bases agree with TRBD2. This CDR3 spans 15 amino acids. CDR1 is SEHNR and CDR2 is FQNEAQ in the germline V gene (reference sequence). The J segment lost 5 bases and the V segment lost 5 bases, leaving 4 bases of the junction unmatched. The CDR3 reads CASSPRTSGTGELFF. Here the CDR3 DNA reads TGTGCCAGCAGCCCGCGGACTAGCGGGACCGGGGAGCTGTTTTTT.

The chain couples TRBV7-8 to TRBJ2-2; 8 bases are shared with TRBD1. J lost 3 bases, V lost 5 bases, and 8 bases had no gene match. Germline values: CDR1 SGHVS, CDR2 FQNEAQ. The CDR3 is made up of 16 amino acids. The CDR3 region is CASSRTTGEDTGELFF. CDR3 nucleotides: TGTGCCAGCAGCCGAACGACAGGGGAAGACACCGGGGAGCTGTTTTTT. The complete variable domain, with remaining parts taken from reference TRBV7-8 and TRBJ2-2, reads GAGVSQSPRYKVAKRGQDVALRCDPISGHVSLFWYQQALGQGPEFLTYFQNEAQLDKSGLPSDRFFAERPEGSVSTLKIQRTQQEDSAVYLCASSRTTGEDTGELFFGEGSRLTVL.

V and J are TRBV14 and TRBJ2-3, with 7 bases identical to TRBD1. The CDR3 is 18 amino acids. With V trimmed by 1 base and J by 0 bases, 10 bases remained unmatched. Germline V gene lookup returns CDR1 SGHDN and CDR2 FVKESK. Here the CDR3 DNA reads TGTGCCAGCAGCCAAGTGGGACAGTTTCTTTTTAGCACAGATACGCAGTATTTT. Its translation: CASSQVGQFLFSTDTQYF.

CDR3 nucleotide sequence: TGTGCCAGTAGTGCGGACAGGGGGCGCGTACAGCCCCAGCATTTT. This sequence encodes CASSADRGRVQPQHF. V is TRBV19 and J is TRBJ1-5; TRBD1 matches at 11 bases. The V gene's germline CDR1 is LNHDA and CDR2 SQIVND (reference sequence). V lost 5 bases, J lost 7 bases, and 7 bases stayed unmatched. CDR3 length equals 15 residues.

The chain is built from TRBV29-1 and TRBJ1-1; no clear D gene. The germline V gene encodes CDR1 SQVTM and CDR2 ANQGSEA. The V gene lost 5 bases and the J gene lost 3 bases, with 16 bases spanning the gap. CDR3 length: 14 residues. The DNA of the CDR3 is TGCAGCGTTTCTGGGGTCGTTGTCGACACTGAAGCTTTCTTT. Translated: CSVSGVVVDTEAFF.

The V gene is TRBV7-2, the J gene TRBJ2-5, with D possibly being TRBD1 (5 bases). Germline loops: CDR1 SGHTA, CDR2 FQGNSA. V dropped 2 bases and J dropped 4 bases, with 17 bases sitting between them. The CDR3 loop spans 16 amino acids. The CDR3: CASSLSASGPVETQYF. Here the CDR3 DNA reads TGTGCCAGCAGCTTATCGGCCTCAGGGCCTGTAGAGACCCAGTACTTC.

The rearrangement joins TRBV6-5 to TRBJ2-3; 7 bases fit TRBD2. Trimming removed 7 bases from V and 5 bases from J; junction bases left unmatched: 12. In germline, CDR1 is MNHEY, CDR2 SVGAGI. The CDR3 extends over 15 amino acids. CDR3 in DNA: TGTGCCAGCACCTATGGCGGGAGTAAGCAAGATACGCAGTATTTT. It encodes CASTYGGSKQDTQYF.

The rearrangement uses TRBV6-1 and TRBJ2-7; 11 nucleotides line up with TRBD2. V shed 6 bases, J shed 5 bases, and the junction held 6 bases outside the gene matches. The CDR3 loop spans 14 amino acids. The V gene's germline CDR1 is MNHNS and CDR2 SASEGT. The CDR3 DNA reads as TGTGCCAGCAGGAGAACTAGCGGGAGTGACGAGCAGTACTTC. Translating gives CASRRTSGSDEQYF.